The 25 T cell receptor beta chains reported below all come from one sample, sequenced in a study of vaccination effects on CD4 cells after COVID-19. Viral peptide pool expansion of antigen-specific CD4+ T cells preceded sequencing in the ViraFEST assay. After roughly 11 days in culture, the CD4+ T cells were isolated. Subjects were given two BNT162b2 or mRNA-1273 vaccine doses. The antigens these receptors bind are not known. TCRdb keeps only in-frame clones here, not all; method: immunoSEQ multiplex PCR. The sample consists of around 81,000 clones, 60% to 80% of them appearing once. This specimen was CD4+ T cells from PBMCs cultured with HCoV-OC43 spike peptides, taken after COVID-19 vaccination. Specified subset: HCoV-OC43 spike overlapping peptide pool stimulation. These receptors were taken from a human donor who received a COVID-19 vaccine.

The gene calls are TRBV29-1 and TRBJ1-1; 8 bases are a match to TRBD1. CDR1 and CDR2 (germline): SQVTM, ANQGSEA. The CDR3 is 13 amino acids. V shed 5 bases, J shed 1 base, and the junction held 3 bases outside the gene matches. The CDR3 region is CSVQGAWNTEAFF. The DNA of the CDR3 is TGCAGCGTTCAGGGGGCTTGGAACACTGAAGCTTTCTTT.

In the case of this clone: Other nucleotide sequences from this sample produce the same CDR3. The rearrangement uses TRBV30 and TRBJ2-5; D not resolved. Germline V CDR1 and CDR2: GTSNPN, SVGIG (reference sequence). Trimming cost V 4 bases and J 2 bases, with 5 bases left between them. The CDR3 has 11 amino acids. The CDR3: CAWTRQETQYF. The CDR3 nucleotides read TGTGCCTGGACCAGACAAGAGACCCAGTACTTC.

The rearrangement joins TRBV10-1 to TRBJ2-1; 11 nucleotides line up with TRBD2. Germline V CDR1 and CDR2: WNHNN, SYGVQD (reference sequence). V shed 1 base, J shed 0 bases, and the junction held 2 bases outside the gene matches. This CDR3 region has 17 residues. This CDR3 reads CASSELGTSGSYNEQFF. The CDR3 DNA sequence: TGCGCCAGCAGTGAGTTGGGGACTAGCGGCTCCTACAATGAGCAGTTCTTC.

This chain connects TRBV12-3 or TRBV12-4 to TRBJ1-4, with TRBD1 matching 7 bases. The CDR3 contains 12 residues. V shed 7 bases, J shed 6 bases, and the junction held 2 bases outside the gene matches. CDR3 bases: TGTGCCAGCAAGACAGGGTATGAAAAACTGTTTTTT. Its protein product is CASKTGYEKLFF.

This clone has a handful of counts. The chain links TRBV5-5 to TRBJ1-2, with a weak D call TRBD1 (5 bases). The CDR3 length is 12 residues. V was pared by 2 bases and J by 5 bases, with 7 bases between. The V gene's germline CDR1 is SGHKS and CDR2 YYEKEE (reference sequence). The CDR3: CASSFGHYGYTF. CDR3 DNA sequence: TGTGCCAGCAGCTTCGGACATTATGGCTACACCTTC.

This clone was seen a few times. This chain links TRBV30 with TRBJ1-2; D is unclear. The CDR3 sequence is 11 residues long. CDR1 GTSNPN and CDR2 SVGIG come from the germline V gene (reference sequence). V was clipped by 5 bases and J by 5 bases, with 9 bases between them. The CDR3 protein is CAWDTGYGYTF. CDR3 bases: TGTGCCTGGGATACGGGTTATGGCTACACCTTC.

The rearrangement joins TRBV2 to TRBJ2-3; D may be TRBD1 (6 bases). Trimming stripped 6 bases from V and 3 bases from J, with 7 bases between. CDR1 SNHLY and CDR2 FYNNEI come from the germline V gene. The CDR3 totals 12 residues. This CDR3 reads CASSQGTDTQYF. The CDR3 bases are TGTGCCAGCAGCCAGGGGACAGATACGCAGTATTTT. Supplemented by reference TRBV2 and TRBJ2-3, the full variable domain reads EPEVTQTPSHQVTQMGQEVILRCVPISNHLYFYWYRQILGQKVEFLVSFYNNEISEKSEIFDDQFSVERPDGSNFTLKIRSTKLEDSAMYFCASSQGTDTQYFGPGTRLTVL.

The chain combines TRBV6-6 with TRBJ2-5; TRBD1 aligns across 7 bases. The CDR3 consists of 15 residues. V lost 0 bases and J lost 4; bases outside the gene matches: 5. Germline V gene sequence: CDR1 MNHNY, CDR2 SVGAGI (reference sequence). The DNA for the CDR3 is TGTGCCAGCAGTTACTCGAGACAGGGTAGAGAGACCCAGTACTTC. Translated: CASSYSRQGRETQYF.

This clone was seen a handful of times. The chain joins TRBV15 to TRBJ1-3; D unclear. The CDR3 runs to 13 residues. Germline V gene data show CDR1 as LNHNV and CDR2 as YYDKDF (reference sequence). V was trimmed by 1 base and J by 0 bases, leaving 1 base between them. The DNA for the CDR3 is TGTGCCACCAGCAGAGGCTCTGGAAACACCATATATTTT. It is translated as CATSRGSGNTIYF.

This clone was recorded once. The rearrangement uses TRBV6-5 and TRBJ2-3; 9 nucleotides align to TRBD2. CDR1 and CDR2 from the germline V gene are MNHEY and SVGAGI. The CDR3 consists of 16 residues. V lost 5 bases, J lost 4 bases, and 10 bases stayed unmatched. This chain's CDR3 is CASSNFLAGASDTQYF. The CDR3 nucleotides are TGTGCCAGCAGTAACTTCTTAGCGGGGGCCTCAGATACGCAGTATTTT.

V usage is TRBV5-6 and J usage is TRBJ1-4, with a possible D match to TRBD1 (5 bases). Trimming shortened V by 4 bases and J by 7 bases, and 23 bases separated the two germline ends. Germline V lookup: CDR1 SGHDT, CDR2 YYEEEE. The CDR3 runs to 17 residues. CDR3 nucleotide sequence: TGTGCCAGCAGCGCGGAGGGGTCGGTAAAAGAGAGTGAAAAACTGTTTTTT. Amino acid sequence: CASSAEGSVKESEKLFF.

The gene calls are TRBV19 and TRBJ2-5; a weak D match, TRBD1 (6 bases). Germline lookup yields CDR1 LNHDA and CDR2 SQIVND (reference sequence). This CDR3 comprises 14 residues. Trimming pared 5 bases from V and 5 bases from J, leaving 15 bases between. CDR3 region: CASSSSAGAETQYF. CDR3 DNA: TGTGCCAGTAGTTCCTCGGCAGGGGCTGAGACCCAGTACTTC.

The gene calls are TRBV19 and TRBJ2-2; D is ambiguous. The germline gives CDR1 LNHDA, CDR2 SQIVND (reference sequence). Trimming cost V 0 bases and J 2 bases, with 22 bases left between them. The CDR3 runs 20 residues. The CDR3 coding sequence is TGTGCCAGTAGTATAGACGAGACCGTGCCGAGTAAAACTAACACCGGGGAGCTGTTTTTT. Amino acids: CASSIDETVPSKTNTGELFF.

This chain joins TRBV5-8 and TRBJ2-5; 7 positions agree with TRBD1. The CDR3 sequence is 15 residues long. The J segment lost 1 base and the V segment lost 3 bases, leaving 6 bases of the junction unmatched. CDR1 and CDR2 (germline): SGHTS, YDEGEE. In DNA form, the CDR3 reads TGTGCCAGCAGCTCGGGAAGGGACAGCCAAGAGACCCAGTACTTC. It codes for CASSSGRDSQETQYF. The full variable domain, its missing parts supplied by reference TRBV5-8 and TRBJ2-5, is EAGVTQSPTHLIKTRGQQATLRCSPISGHTSVYWYQQALGLGLQFLLWYDEGEERNRGNFPPRFSGRQFPNYSSELNVNALELEDSALYLCASSSGRDSQETQYFGPGTRLLVL.

The chain is built from TRBV5-1 and TRBJ1-6; no definite D call. The V end lost 0 bases, the J end lost 6 bases, and 10 bases lay between the germline ends. CDR1 and CDR2 (germline): SGHRS, YFSETQ. This CDR3 has 15 amino acids. DNA of the CDR3: TGCGCCAGCAGCTTGGACTTTGGTCCTAATTCACCCCTCCACTTT. It yields the protein CASSLDFGPNSPLHF.

V and J are TRBV2 and TRBJ1-5; D uncertain. The germline V gene has CDR1 SNHLY and CDR2 FYNNEI. Trimming took 3 bases from V and 0 from J, leaving 15 bases between them. The CDR3 length is 17 residues. CDR3 residues: CASSDMGRYYSNQPQHF. In nucleotides, the CDR3 is TGTGCCAGCAGTGATATGGGCCGATATTATAGCAATCAGCCCCAGCATTTT.

The chain links TRBV15 to TRBJ1-4; 7 positions agree with TRBD1. The CDR3 length is 16 residues. V dropped 0 bases and J dropped 7; count of bases not matched to a gene: 8. CDR1 LNHNV and CDR2 YYDKDF come from the germline V gene (reference sequence). CDR3 region: CATSRDRAGGSEKLFF. CDR3 coding DNA: TGTGCCACCAGCAGAGATCGGGCAGGGGGGAGTGAAAAACTGTTTTTT.

The chain uses TRBV19 and TRBJ1-5, with D maybe TRBD1 (6 bases). Germline values: CDR1 LNHDA, CDR2 SQIVND (reference sequence). The V end lost 8 bases, the J end lost 6 bases, and 17 bases lay between the germline ends. There are 14 residues in the CDR3. Here the CDR3 DNA reads TGTGCCAGTCGGCCCAAACAGGGAGGTCAGCCCCAGCATTTT. This sequence encodes CASRPKQGGQPQHF.

The rearrangement uses TRBV30 and TRBJ2-3, with 10 bases that match TRBD1. The germline V gene has CDR1 GTSNPN and CDR2 SVGIG (reference sequence). The V segment lost 2 bases and the J segment 2 bases; nucleotides outside the gene matches: 4. The CDR3 is made up of 15 amino acids. CDR3 DNA: TGTGCCTGGAGTACCGGGACAGGGGACACAGATACGCAGTATTTT. It yields the protein CAWSTGTGDTDTQYF.

The chain recombines TRBV10-3 with TRBJ1-1; 8 nucleotides align to TRBD1. The germline gives CDR1 ENHRY, CDR2 SYGVKD. CDR3 length: 14 amino acids. V was pared by 3 bases and J by 4 bases, with 4 bases of the junction left unmatched. The CDR3 nucleotides read TGTGCCATCAGTGAAGACAGGGGAGGCACTGAAGCTTTCTTT. Its protein is CAISEDRGGTEAFF.

The chain has TRBV6-5 and TRBJ2-4; 7 positions agree with TRBD1. With 7 bases clipped from V and 6 bases from J, the junction kept 3 bases outside the gene matches. The CDR3 has 12 residues. CDR1 MNHEY and CDR2 SVGAGI come from the germline V gene. The CDR3 bases are TGTGCCAGCAAGACAGGGTCAAACATTCAGTACTTC. Translated: CASKTGSNIQYF.

The chain combines TRBV3-1 (or the pseudogene TRBV3-2) with TRBJ1-1; no clear D gene. Germline CDR1 is LGHDT and CDR2 is YNNKEL (reference sequence). The V and J ends lost 3 bases and 0 bases respectively, with 11 bases between them. The CDR3 sequence is 15 residues long. The CDR3 nucleotides read TGTGCCAGCAGCCAGGGTCGACGGGTGAACACTGAAGCTTTCTTT. Its translation is CASSQGRRVNTEAFF.

The CDR3 here is CASTQGGTEAFF. CDR3 nucleotides: TGTGCCAGTACCCAGGGGGGCACTGAAGCTTTCTTT. The rearrangement uses TRBV19 and TRBJ1-1, with 7 bases aligning to TRBD1. The CDR3 contains 12 residues. Germline CDR1 and CDR2: LNHDA and SQIVND (reference sequence). Trimming cost V 7 bases and J 4 bases; bases outside gene matches: 3.

This sequence joins TRBV6-5 and TRBJ2-7; D is perhaps TRBD1 (5 bases). Germline CDR1 and CDR2: MNHEY and SVGAGI. This CDR3 comprises 13 residues. Trimming took 8 bases from V and 6 from J, leaving 17 bases between them. In DNA form, the CDR3 reads TGTGCCAGCTCTCCTCAGGGAATGAGCGAGCAGTACGTC. As protein: CASSPQGMSEQYV.

This clone has a single count. The V and J genes are TRBV5-4 and TRBJ2-3; no definite D call. Trimming took off 3 bases at V and 0 bases at J, with 11 bases between the two ends. This CDR3 region has 15 residues. Germline loops: CDR1 SGHNT, CDR2 YYREEE (reference sequence). The CDR3 loop is CASSSTGSSTDTQYF. In DNA, the CDR3 is TGTGCCAGCAGCTCGACTGGCTCCAGCACAGATACGCAGTATTTT.